What follows describes a single T cell receptor beta chain. This sample is drawn from a study of a mutant IDH1 vaccine in newly diagnosed glioma. Noted time point: baseline, week 1 (first vaccination visit). The treatment here: pre-vaccination baseline after standard-of-care therapy. Method: immunoSEQ multiplex PCR; TCRdb's copy keeps in-frame clones and lacks some. The sample has roughly 46,000 clones, about nine tenths seen once. The CDR3 totals 14 residues. Germline values: CDR1 MNHEY, CDR2 SVGAGI. The trim removed 3 bases at V and 0 bases at J, leaving 1 base unmatched. Sequencing used PBMCs, obtained from a glioma patient treated with radiotherapy, temozolomide or both. V and J are TRBV6-5 and TRBJ2-7; 8 bases are shared with TRBD2. This clonotype originated in a man in his forties with glioma. The CDR3 DNA follows: TGTGCCAGCAGTTATACTAGCGGCTCCTACGAGCAGTACTTC. It translates to CASSYTSGSYEQYF.